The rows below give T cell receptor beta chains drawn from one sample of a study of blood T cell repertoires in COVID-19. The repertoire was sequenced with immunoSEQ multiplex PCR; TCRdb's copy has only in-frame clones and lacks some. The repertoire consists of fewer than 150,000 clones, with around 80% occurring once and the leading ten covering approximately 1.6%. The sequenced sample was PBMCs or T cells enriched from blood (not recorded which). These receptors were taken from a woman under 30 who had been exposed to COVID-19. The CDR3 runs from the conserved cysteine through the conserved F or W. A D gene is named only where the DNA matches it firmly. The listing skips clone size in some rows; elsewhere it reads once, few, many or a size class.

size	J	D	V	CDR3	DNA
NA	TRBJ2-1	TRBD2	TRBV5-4	CASSLDPLAGGGEQFF	TGTGCCAGCAGCTTGGATCCGCTAGCGGGAGGGGGTGAGCAGTTCTTC
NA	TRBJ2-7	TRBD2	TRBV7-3	CASSLKSEREADSYEQYF	TGTGCCAGCAGCTTAAAGTCGGAGCGGGAGGCCGACTCCTACGAGCAGTACTTC
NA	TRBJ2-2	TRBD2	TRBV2	CASGGGSSNTGELFF	TGTGCCAGCGGAGGCGGGAGTTCGAACACCGGGGAGCTGTTTTTT
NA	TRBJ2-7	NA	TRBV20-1	CSASQGYEQYF	TGCAGTGCCAGCCAGGGATACGAGCAGTACTTC
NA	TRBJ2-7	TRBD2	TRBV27	CASSLLLTSGISNEQYF	TGTGCCAGCAGTTTACTACTTACTAGCGGGATTTCTAACGAGCAGTACTTC
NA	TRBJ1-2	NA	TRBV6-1	CASSERAGVGYTF	TGTGCCAGCAGTGAAAGGGCAGGGGTTGGCTACACCTTC
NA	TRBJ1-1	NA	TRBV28	CASSFRTANTEAFF	TGTGCCAGCAGTTTCCGGACAGCAAACACTGAAGCTTTCTTT
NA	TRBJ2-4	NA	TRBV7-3	CASSLLGPENIQYF	TGTGCCAGCAGCTTACTTGGGCCCGAAAACATTCAGTACTTC
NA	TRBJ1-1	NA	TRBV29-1	CSVEDLEAVNTEAFF	TGCAGCGTTGAAGATCTGGAGGCTGTGAACACTGAAGCTTTCTTT
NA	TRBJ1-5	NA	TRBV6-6	CASSTQGGTQPQHF	TGTGCCAGCAGTACACAGGGAGGGACTCAGCCCCAGCATTTT
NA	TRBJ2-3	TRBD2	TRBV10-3	CAISETGLAGGSTDTQYF	TGTGCCATCAGTGAGACGGGACTAGCGGGAGGTAGCACAGATACGCAGTATTTT
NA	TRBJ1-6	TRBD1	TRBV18	CASSAGTGIGSPLHF	TGTGCCAGCTCAGCCGGGACAGGGATCGGTTCACCCCTCCACTTT
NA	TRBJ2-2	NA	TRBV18	CASSPPGRSNTGELFF	TGTGCCAGCTCACCACCGGGCAGGTCGAACACCGGGGAGCTGTTTTTT
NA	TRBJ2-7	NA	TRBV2	CARGTQGLSEQYF	TGTGCCAGGGGAACACAGGGACTATCCGAGCAGTACTTC
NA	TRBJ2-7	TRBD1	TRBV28	CASSQGQGIYEQYF	TGTGCCAGCAGTCAGGGACAGGGGATCTACGAGCAGTACTTC
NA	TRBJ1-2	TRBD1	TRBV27	CASSLSSGQGGGYTF	TGTGCCAGCAGTTTATCATCGGGACAGGGGGGCGGCTACACCTTC
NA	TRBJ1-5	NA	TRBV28	CASSFRGEGNQPQHF	TGTGCCAGCAGTTTCCGGGGGGAAGGCAATCAGCCCCAGCATTTT
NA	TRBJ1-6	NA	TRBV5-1	CASTPSGQGQGASPLHF	TGCGCCAGCACCCCGTCAGGGCAGGGGCAGGGAGCGTCACCCCTCCACTTT
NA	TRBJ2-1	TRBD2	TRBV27	CASSLAGGSIQQFF	TGTGCCAGCAGTTTAGCTGGCGGGAGCATACAGCAGTTCTTC
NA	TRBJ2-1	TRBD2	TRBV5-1	CASSSTSGPYNEQFF	TGCGCCAGCAGCTCTACTAGCGGACCCTACAATGAGCAGTTCTTC
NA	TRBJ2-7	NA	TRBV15	CATSSPPGRASYEQYF	TGTGCCACCAGCAGTCCCCCCGGGAGAGCTTCCTACGAGCAGTACTTC
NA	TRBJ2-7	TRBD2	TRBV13	CASSLEAGVGEQYF	TGTGCCAGCAGCTTAGAGGCGGGAGTGGGTGAGCAGTACTTC
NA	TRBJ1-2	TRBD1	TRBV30	CASTFGPGQIGGYTF	TGTGCCTCTACCTTCGGCCCGGGACAGATCGGGGGCTACACCTTC
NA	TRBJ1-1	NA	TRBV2	CASSEGLRGTEAFF	TGTGCCAGCAGTGAAGGTCTCAGGGGCACTGAAGCTTTCTTT
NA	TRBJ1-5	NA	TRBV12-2	CASRLRQGNQPQHF	TGTGCAAGTCGCTTAAGACAGGGTAATCAGCCCCAGCATTTT
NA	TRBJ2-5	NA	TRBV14	CASSPTSFQTQYF	TGTGCCAGCAGCCCGACTAGTTTTCAGACCCAGTACTTC
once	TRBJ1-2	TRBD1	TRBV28	CASSWTGGFYGYTF	TGTGCCAGCAGTTGGACAGGGGGATTCTATGGCTACACCTTC
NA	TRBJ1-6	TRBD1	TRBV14	CASSRQGWAYNSPLHF	TGTGCCAGCAGCCGACAGGGGTGGGCCTATAATTCACCCCTCCACTTT
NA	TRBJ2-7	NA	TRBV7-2	CASSPHLGGGIKCEQYF	TGTGCCAGCAGCCCTCATTTAGGGGGTGGCATTAAGTGCGAGCAGTACTTC
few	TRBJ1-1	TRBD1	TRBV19	CASSIGQGAGWFTEAFF	TGTGCCAGTAGTATAGGACAGGGGGCGGGGTGGTTCACTGAAGCTTTCTTT
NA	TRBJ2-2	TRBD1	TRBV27	CASSSTGTGGGELFF	TGTGCCAGCAGTTCTACCGGGACAGGGGGCGGGGAGCTGTTTTTT
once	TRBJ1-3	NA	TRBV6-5	CASKYRAGNTIYF	TGTGCCAGCAAATACAGGGCTGGAAACACCATATATTTT
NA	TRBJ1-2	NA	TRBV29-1	CSVEAPSAGYTF	TGCAGCGTTGAAGCCCCTAGTGCAGGCTACACCTTC
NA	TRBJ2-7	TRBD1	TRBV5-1	CASSLGTGQTYEQYF	TGCGCCAGCAGCTTGGGGACAGGCCAAACCTACGAGCAGTACTTC
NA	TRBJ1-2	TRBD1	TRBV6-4	CASSDSGDSYGYTF	TGTGCCAGCAGTGACTCTGGGGACAGCTATGGCTACACCTTC
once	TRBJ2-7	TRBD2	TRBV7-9	CASSPSGRVGEQYF	TGTGCCAGCAGCCCGAGCGGGAGAGTGGGGGAGCAGTACTTC
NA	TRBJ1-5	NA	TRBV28	CASSLTGRYQPQHF	TGTGCCAGCAGTTTAACAGGCAGGTACCAGCCCCAGCATTTT
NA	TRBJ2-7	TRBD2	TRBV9	CASSGLAGVNEQYF	TGTGCCAGCAGCGGGCTAGCGGGAGTCAACGAGCAGTACTTC
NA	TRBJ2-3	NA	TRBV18	CASLQGGSDTQYF	TGTGCCAGCTTACAGGGCGGGTCAGATACGCAGTATTTT
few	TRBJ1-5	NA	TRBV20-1	CSAATGQPQHF	TGCAGTGCGGCAACAGGGCAGCCCCAGCATTTT
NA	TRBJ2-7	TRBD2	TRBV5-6	CASSLGLAGFSYEQYF	TGTGCCAGCAGCTTGGGGCTAGCGGGGTTCTCCTACGAGCAGTACTTC
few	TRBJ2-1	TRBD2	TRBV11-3	CASSFETSGSSYNEQFF	TGTGCCAGCAGCTTCGAAACTAGCGGGAGCTCCTACAATGAGCAGTTCTTC